This entry lists 13 T cell receptor beta chains sequenced from one sample in a study of T cells in Graves' hyperthyroidism and ophthalmopathy. RNA transcripts served as the template for amplifying TCR beta CDR3 regions. Initially, a first-round RT-PCR of the TCR CDR3 employed the HTBI primer set. TCRdb passed the multiplex PCR reads through MiXCR, listing each CDR3 protein once. The profile shows fewer than 750,000 distinct CDR3 sequences, roughly 14% of them singletons. What was sequenced was blood. The receptors were gathered from a woman aged 45-60 years with Graves' ophthalmopathy.

This clonotype was counted ten times or more. The chain joins TRBV7-8 to TRBJ2-2, with D hard to call. Trimming shortened V by 2 bases and J by 4 bases, and 8 bases separated the two germline ends. Germline V lookup: CDR1 SGHVS, CDR2 FQNEAQ. This CDR3 has 14 amino acids. CDR3 protein: CASSLIQSTGELFF. In DNA, the CDR3 is TGTGCCAGCAGCTTAATTCAGAGCACCGGGGAGCTGTTTTTT.

In this sample, this clonotype turned up many times. The V gene is TRBV11-2, the J gene TRBJ2-7; 11 bases are shared with TRBD2. V was pared by 6 bases and J by 7 bases, with 11 bases of the junction left unmatched. The CDR3 spans 15 residues. Germline V gene sequence: CDR1 SGHAT, CDR2 FQNNGV. CDR3 loop: CASSLSGRASREQYF. CDR3 coding DNA: TGTGCCAGCAGTCTTAGCGGGAGGGCCTCTAGGGAGCAGTACTTC.

This clonotype was seen only a few times. The rearrangement joins TRBV9 to TRBJ2-5; TRBD1 aligns across 8 bases. CDR3 size: 16 residues. Germline V gene data show CDR1 as SGDLS and CDR2 as YYNGEE. The junction had 9 bases not matched to a gene; V was cut back by 4 bases and J by 1 base. CDR3 nucleotides: TGTGCCAGCAGCTTAGCCGGGACAGGCCCCCAAGAGACCCAGTACTTC. It yields the protein CASSLAGTGPQETQYF.

This clonotype was counted a few times. The chain employs TRBV7-9 and TRBJ2-4; 9 positions match TRBD2. Germline V gene lookup returns CDR1 SEHNR and CDR2 FQNEAQ (reference sequence). V was pared by 1 base and J by 1 base, with 14 bases of the junction left unmatched. The length of the CDR3 is 20 residues. The CDR3 DNA reads as TGTGCCAGCAGCTTAGAGGTTCGACTAGCGGACTTGGGGGCCAAAAACATTCAGTACTTC. It encodes CASSLEVRLADLGAKNIQYF.

This clonotype was seen a few times. The DNA of the CDR3 is TGTGCCAGCAGTTTAGTCTTGCCGGGACTAGGGGCTTACGAGCAGTACTTC. This encodes CASSLVLPGLGAYEQYF. The chain joins TRBV27 to TRBJ2-7; 8 nucleotides match TRBD2. The CDR3 contains 17 residues. The V and J ends lost 2 bases and 4 bases, in that order; junction bases with no gene match: 13. Germline CDR1 is MNHEY and CDR2 is SMNVEV (reference sequence).

This clonotype appeared many times. The CDR3 here is CASRKGLAGPHNEQFF. The CDR3 region has the DNA TGCGCCAGCAGAAAAGGACTAGCGGGTCCCCACAATGAGCAGTTCTTC. The gene calls are TRBV10-1 and TRBJ2-1, with 11 bases lining up with TRBD2. Germline lookup yields CDR1 WNHNN and CDR2 SYGVQD (reference sequence). V dropped 6 bases and J dropped 5; count of bases not matched to a gene: 9. The CDR3 length is 16 residues.

The V gene is TRBV28, the J gene TRBJ2-1, with 8 bases lining up with TRBD1. CDR3 size: 15 residues. CDR1 and CDR2 (germline): MDHEN, SYDVKM. V lost 8 bases, J lost 6 bases, and 12 bases stayed unmatched. The CDR3 reads CASGLTGEFRNEQFF. CDR3 in DNA: TGTGCCAGCGGACTGACAGGGGAGTTTCGCAATGAGCAGTTCTTC.

The chain has TRBV11-2 and TRBJ2-3; no clear D gene. V lost 1 base and J lost 6, with 14 bases in between. The CDR3 has 15 residues. Germline CDR1 reads SGHAT; CDR2 reads FQNNGV. Written as DNA, the CDR3 is TGTGCCAGCAGCTTAGTTTCCCCCAGGTCCGATACGCAGTATTTT. Amino acid sequence: CASSLVSPRSDTQYF.

This clonotype was recorded many times. This CDR3 is CASSQVPVNTGELFF. In DNA, the CDR3 is TGCGCCAGCAGCCAAGTCCCCGTGAACACCGGGGAGCTGTTTTTT. The rearrangement uses TRBV4-1 and TRBJ2-2, with D uncertain. Germline CDR1 reads MGHRA; CDR2 reads YSYEKL. CDR3 length: 15 residues. V was cut by 1 base and J by 1 base, with 7 bases left in between.

This clonotype came up many times. The rearrangement uses TRBV30 and TRBJ1-1; 9 bases are shared with TRBD1. The CDR3 loop spans 14 amino acids. J gave up 3 bases and V 3 bases, and 5 bases lay outside the gene matches. In germline, CDR1 is GTSNPN, CDR2 SVGIG (reference sequence). The CDR3 region is CAWRLGQGDTEAFF. The CDR3 coding sequence is TGTGCCTGGAGATTGGGACAGGGAGACACTGAAGCTTTCTTT.

About this clonotype itself: A read error may explain this, as a much larger clone is one base away. This chain uses TRBV5-5 with TRBJ2-7, with a tentative D call TRBD2 (6 bases). The CDR3 has 16 amino acids. Per the germline V gene, CDR1 is SGHKS and CDR2 is YYEKEE (reference sequence). The ends were cut back, 3 bases at V and 0 bases at J, with 16 bases in the middle. The CDR3 spells CASSSPGRGISYEQYF. The CDR3 DNA follows: TGTGCCAGCAGCTCGCCGGGACGGGGGATCTCCTACGAGCAGTACTTC.

This clonotype was counted at least ten times. One end of the junction is discordant with germline, which a read error may explain. The chain is built from TRBV11-2 and TRBJ1-1; perhaps TRBD1 as D (5 bases). From germline, CDR1 is SGHAT and CDR2 FQNNGV. The CDR3 extends over 17 amino acids. This CDR3 reads CASTLELGGVMNTEAFF. The CDR3 DNA reads as TGTGCCAGCACCTTAGAGTTGGGGGGGGTCATGAACACTGAAGCTTTCTTT.

Many counts were recorded for this clonotype. V usage is TRBV30 and J usage is TRBJ1-1, with unresolved D. V was cut by 3 bases and J by 1 base, with 12 bases left in between. Per germline, CDR1 GTSNPN and CDR2 SVGIG (reference sequence). The CDR3 loop spans 14 amino acids. The chain's CDR3 is CAWSLRAWNTEAFF. CDR3 coding DNA: TGTGCCTGGAGCCTAAGGGCCTGGAACACTGAAGCTTTCTTT.